Below are 7 T cell receptor beta chains sequenced from a single sample in a study of post-analysis software for immune sequencing data. General study points: Higher frequency in patients than in controls was seen for roughly five TRBV segments, with TRBV5-6, TRBV5-1 and TRBV20-1 among them.

The authors incorporated unique molecular identifiers into the TCR beta cDNA libraries. TCRdb reanalysed the PCR reads using MiXCR and keeps one entry per CDR3 protein. The data show approximately 660,000 distinct CDR3 sequences, around 64% seen once. The antigens of these receptors remain unknown. Material for sequencing was blood. The receptors were gathered from a girl aged 2-10 years with multiple sclerosis.

This chain joins TRBV5-1 and TRBJ2-1; TRBD1 is a possible D gene (5 bases). Trimming took off 0 bases at V and 5 bases at J, with 9 bases between the two ends. Per germline, CDR1 SGHRS and CDR2 YFSETQ. The CDR3 has 14 amino acids. The CDR3 DNA reads TGCGCCAGCAGCTTGGAGGGGCGAGACAATGAGCAGTTCTTC. Amino acid sequence: CASSLEGRDNEQFF. The full variable domain, rest sourced from reference TRBV5-1 and TRBJ2-1, is KAGVTQTPRYLIKTRGQQVTLSCSPISGHRSVSWYQQTPGQGLQFLFEYFSETQRNKGNFPGRFSGRQFSNSRSEMNVSTLELGDSALYLCASSLEGRDNEQFFGPGTRLTVL.

The chain uses TRBV5-1 and TRBJ2-3; unclear D gene. The germline gives CDR1 SGHRS, CDR2 YFSETQ. The CDR3 is 16 residues long. Trimming stripped 4 bases from V and 0 bases from J, with 15 bases between. CDR3: CASSELRGFSTDTQYF. Here the CDR3 DNA reads TGCGCCAGCAGCGAACTGAGAGGATTTAGCACAGATACGCAGTATTTT.

This clonotype turned up a few times. This chain uses TRBV29-1 with TRBJ2-4; D unclear. The J call may be in error: the DNA end matches TRBJ2-7 better. Germline V gene data show CDR1 as SQVTM and CDR2 as ANQGSEA. The CDR3 loop spans 13 amino acids. The CDR3 region has the DNA TGCAGCGTTGGCCCCCGAACTACAGCCGAGCAGTACTTC. Its translation: CSVGPRTTAEQYF.

This clonotype was found a few times. V usage is TRBV11-2 and J usage is TRBJ2-7; 9 nucleotides match TRBD1. The junction had 10 bases not matched to a gene; V was cut back by 5 bases and J by 2 bases. The germline CDR1 and CDR2 sequences are SGHAT and FQNNGV. The CDR3 has 16 residues. CDR3 in amino acids: CASSQNPGQGTYEQYF. For the CDR3, the DNA is TGTGCCAGCAGCCAAAACCCGGGACAGGGAACCTACGAGCAGTACTTC.

CDR3 in DNA: TGTGCCAGCAGCCAAGTGGGTTCAGGGGAAGCTTTCTTT. This translates into CASSQVGSGEAFF. The rearrangement links TRBV14 to TRBJ1-1; D is perhaps TRBD1 (5 bases). From germline, CDR1 is SGHDN and CDR2 FVKESK. This CDR3 is 13 amino acids long. V shed 1 base and J shed 8 bases, with 11 bases lying between them.

This clonotype was detected only a few times. The chain's CDR3 is CASSLQGGINQPQHF. In DNA form, the CDR3 reads TGTGCCAGCAGCTTACAGGGGGGGATCAATCAGCCCCAGCATTTT. The genes are TRBV7-2 and TRBJ1-5; TRBD1 matches 7 bases. V lost 2 bases to trimming and J lost 3 bases; unmatched junction nucleotides: 4. Germline CDR1 and CDR2: SGHTA and FQGNSA. CDR3 length equals 15 residues.

The chain recombines TRBV7-9 with TRBJ2-1; possibly TRBD1 for D (6 bases). The CDR3 consists of 16 residues. V dropped 2 bases and J dropped 0 bases, with 11 bases sitting between them. Germline V lookup: CDR1 SEHNR, CDR2 FQNEAQ (reference sequence). Here the CDR3 DNA reads TGTGCCAGCAGCTTAACTCAGGGGTTCTCCTACAATGAGCAGTTCTTC. Its protein is CASSLTQGFSYNEQFF.